These 10 T cell receptor beta chains originate from one sample sequenced in a study of a mutant IDH1 vaccine in newly diagnosed glioma. The antigens for these receptors are not known. The time point is: week 35, safety follow-up. Doses of 300 ug of mutant IDH1 20-mer peptide were given with topical imiquimod. The table came from immunoSEQ multiplex PCR; TCRdb's copy has only in-frame clones and leaves some out. The table records approximately 62,000 clones, approximately 81% of them present only once. Sample: PBMCs, taken from a glioma patient whose treatment included an IDH1 peptide vaccine. All receptors come from a man aged 25 to 45 with glioma.

The chain joins TRBV7-9 to TRBJ2-7; the D gene is possibly TRBD2 (5 bases). The CDR3 extends over 15 amino acids. CDR1 and CDR2 (germline): SEHNR, FQNEAQ (reference sequence). Trimming pared 5 bases from V and 5 bases from J, leaving 19 bases between. The CDR3 loop is CASSLPGSTLDEQYF. CDR3 coding DNA: TGTGCCAGCAGCCTACCGGGGTCTACTCTGGACGAGCAGTACTTC.

This clone was counted between two and nine times. The chain combines TRBV7-9 with TRBJ1-1; D remains ambiguous. V lost 5 bases, J lost 1 base, and 8 bases lay in between. The CDR3 totals 13 residues. Germline V CDR1 and CDR2: SEHNR, FQNEAQ (reference sequence). The CDR3 loop reads CASSITENTEAFF. DNA for the CDR3: TGTGCCAGCAGCATCACAGAGAACACTGAAGCTTTCTTT. Looking up the rest from reference TRBV7-9 and TRBJ1-1 gives the full variable domain: DTGVSQNPRHKITKRGQNVTFRCDPISEHNRLYWYRQTLGQGPEFLTYFQNEAQLEKSRLLSDRFSAERPKGSFSTLEIQRTEQGDSAMYLCASSITENTEAFFGQGTRLTVV.

CDR3: CATSRDIVRKETQYF. Here the CDR3 DNA reads TGTGCCACCAGCAGAGATATTGTGAGAAAAGAGACCCAGTACTTC. The gene calls are TRBV15 and TRBJ2-5; D gene ambiguous. This CDR3 spans 15 amino acids. Germline values: CDR1 LNHNV, CDR2 YYDKDF (reference sequence). Trimming shortened V by 0 bases and J by 3 bases, and 11 bases separated the two germline ends. Drawing the rest from reference TRBV15 and TRBJ2-5, the complete variable domain is DAMVIQNPRYQVTQFGKPVTLSCSQTLNHNVMYWYQQKSSQAPKLLFHYYDKDFNNEADTPDNFQSRRPNTSFCFLDIRSPGLGDTAMYLCATSRDIVRKETQYFGPGTRLLVL.

The chain links TRBV19 to TRBJ2-7; TRBD1 matches at 7 bases. V was pared by 4 bases and J by 5 bases, with 5 bases of the junction left unmatched. The CDR3 spans 13 residues. Germline V gene data show CDR1 as LNHDA and CDR2 as SQIVND (reference sequence). Here the CDR3 reads CASSTRQGNEQYF. The CDR3 region has the DNA TGTGCCAGTAGTACTCGACAGGGCAACGAGCAGTACTTC. The full variable domain, its missing parts supplied by reference TRBV19 and TRBJ2-7, is DGGITQSPKYLFRKEGQNVTLSCEQNLNHDAMYWYRQDPGQGLRLIYYSQIVNDFQKGDIAEGYSVSREKKESFPLTVTSAQKNPTAFYLCASSTRQGNEQYFGPGTRLTVT.

This chain connects TRBV4-1 to TRBJ2-3, with D possibly TRBD2 on 6 matching bases. The CDR3 is 15 residues long. The germline gives CDR1 MGHRA, CDR2 YSYEKL. V was cut by 4 bases and J by 5 bases, with 16 bases left in between. CDR3 sequence: CASSPKILAIDTQYF. The CDR3 DNA sequence: TGCGCCAGCAGCCCCAAGATCCTAGCGATAGATACGCAGTATTTT.

The V and J genes are TRBV13 and TRBJ1-1; 11 nucleotides line up with TRBD1. The ends lost 7 bases at V and 1 base at J; junction bases unmatched: 8. Germline CDR1 reads PRHDT; CDR2 reads FYEKMQ (reference sequence). The CDR3 spans 16 residues. The CDR3: CASTLGGTGGNTEAFF. DNA of the CDR3: TGTGCCAGCACCCTAGGGGGGACAGGGGGGAACACTGAAGCTTTCTTT. Full variable domain (outside the CDR3, taken from reference TRBV13 and TRBJ1-1): AAGVIQSPRHLIKEKRETATLKCYPIPRHDTVYWYQQGPGQDPQFLISFYEKMQSDKGSIPDRFSAQQFSDYHSELNMSSLELGDSALYFCASTLGGTGGNTEAFFGQGTRLTVV.

The chain is built from TRBV19 and TRBJ1-6; D not resolved. The germline V gene has CDR1 LNHDA and CDR2 SQIVND (reference sequence). The CDR3 length is 15 residues. Between the trimmed V and J ends, which lost 3 bases and 8 bases, there was a span of 14 bases. This CDR3 reads CASSMGAQFDSPLHF. Here the CDR3 DNA reads TGTGCCAGTAGTATGGGAGCGCAGTTTGATTCACCCCTCCACTTT.

The chain carries TRBV20-1 and TRBJ1-1; the D is unclear. Trimming took off 6 bases at V and 11 bases at J, with 16 bases between the two ends. The length of the CDR3 is 11 residues. Germline CDR1 is DFQATT and CDR2 is SNEGSKA (reference sequence). CDR3 sequence: CSADQAFSAFF. The CDR3 DNA sequence: TGCAGTGCGGATCAGGCTTTCTCGGCTTTCTTT.

Here the CDR3 DNA reads TGTGCCACTGCAGGGTTGTCTGGAAACACCATATATTTT. This gives the protein CATAGLSGNTIYF. The chain carries TRBV19 and TRBJ1-3, with D perhaps TRBD1 (5 bases). The CDR3 runs to 13 residues. The germline CDR1 and CDR2 sequences are LNHDA and SQIVND (reference sequence). V dropped 10 bases and J dropped 1 base, with 11 bases sitting between them.

This chain uses TRBV19 with TRBJ1-5; D is unclear. Trimming removed 1 base at V and 2 bases at J, with 18 bases between. The CDR3 length is 18 residues. Germline values: CDR1 LNHDA, CDR2 SQIVND (reference sequence). CDR3 residues: CASSIVLGIGFGNQPQHF. Here the CDR3 DNA reads TGTGCCAGTAGTATAGTCTTGGGTATCGGTTTTGGCAATCAGCCCCAGCATTTT.